The clone carrying this T cell receptor beta chain was recorded many times. Bulk TCR libraries were made with methods that had been previously described and with listed TCR primers. TCRdb reprocessed the PCR reads via MiXCR and lists one record per CDR3 protein. In the table there are 300,000 to 400,000 distinct CDR3 sequences, over 20% of which are singletons. These data come from a study of molecular identifiers for immune sequencing clone quantification. The CDR3 extends over 13 amino acids. Germline CDR1 SEHNR, CDR2 FQNEAQ (reference sequence). V lost 1 base and J lost 6, with 10 bases in between.

What was sequenced was naive CD8+ T cells from blood, with Jurkat cell RNA spiked in. Described subset: FACS-sorted CD8+CD4-CCR7+CD45RA+ naive T cells. The genes are TRBV7-9 and TRBJ2-7; D not resolved. This clonotype was sampled from a human donor in good health. Some libraries in this study had Jurkat cell RNA spiked in. The CDR3 sequence: CASSLVSGREQYF. As DNA, the CDR3 is TGTGCCAGCAGCTTAGTTTCAGGTCGCGAGCAGTACTTC. Together with reference TRBV7-9 and TRBJ2-7, the CDR3 gives the full variable domain: DTGVSQNPRHKITKRGQNVTFRCDPISEHNRLYWYRQTLGQGPEFLTYFQNEAQLEKSRLLSDRFSAERPKGSFSTLEIQRTEQGDSAMYLCASSLVSGREQYFGPGTRLTVT.